This TCR beta chain derives from a study of cytomegalovirus exposure and HLA in healthy donors. 13 Jbeta primers and 60 Vbeta primers were used for the PCR. TCRdb's table, derived via immunoSEQ multiplex PCR, lists solely in-frame clones and lacks some. The sample lists hundreds of thousands of clones; over 75% were seen once. Concerning this clone: The antigen remains undetermined.

General study findings and limits: The study dropped some indistinguishable V segments, TRBV6-2 and TRBV6-3 among them. Among immune exposure information, only CMV serostatus was available.

The CDR3 consists of 22 residues. The junction had 29 bases not matched to a gene; V was cut back by 0 bases and J by 9 bases. Germline CDR1 MRHNA, CDR2 SNTAGT. Sequenced material: PBMCs. The TCR sequence derives from a girl aged 2 to 9 in good health and CMV-seronegative. J is TRBJ2-4 and V is TRBV6-4; 7 bases align to TRBD1. CDR3 residues: CASSDSSPAFKKGQGEKGIQYF. DNA of the CDR3: TGTGCCAGCAGTGACTCGAGTCCGGCATTTAAGAAGGGCCAGGGGGAGAAAGGCATTCAGTACTTC.